This T cell receptor (beta chain) is from a study of naive and memory T cell subsets. The SP2 primer and nested alpha and beta constant region primers amplified ligated cDNA in four rounds. Alpha and beta constant region primers primed reverse transcription for blood and skin samples. TCRdb reprocessed the 5' RACE reads via MiXCR and lists one record per CDR3 protein. Among approximately 49,000 distinct CDR3 sequences listed, approximately 4.5% were seen once. This clonotype was observed at least ten times. The library had UMIs added by 3' ligation of an oligonucleotide to TCR cDNA. CDR1 and CDR2 (germline): MNHEY, SVGAGI. The CDR3 contains 15 residues. V lost 2 bases and J lost 6; bases outside the gene matches: 5.

The chain links TRBV6-5 to TRBJ1-2, with 11 bases aligning to TRBD1. This receptor was identified in a female donor in good health. The CDR3 region has the DNA TGTGCCAGCAGTTACCTGGGACAGGGGGAGGATGGCTACACCTTC. Translating gives CASSYLGQGEDGYTF.